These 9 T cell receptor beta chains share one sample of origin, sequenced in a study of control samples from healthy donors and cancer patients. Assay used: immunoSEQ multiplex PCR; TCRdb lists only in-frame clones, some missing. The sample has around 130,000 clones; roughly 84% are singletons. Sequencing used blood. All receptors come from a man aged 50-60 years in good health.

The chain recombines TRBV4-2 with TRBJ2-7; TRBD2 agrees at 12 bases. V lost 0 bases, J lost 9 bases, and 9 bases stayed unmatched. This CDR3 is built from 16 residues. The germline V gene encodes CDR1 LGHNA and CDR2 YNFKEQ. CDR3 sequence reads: CASSQDRLAGARGQYF. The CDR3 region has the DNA TGTGCCAGCAGCCAAGATCGACTAGCGGGGGCCCGGGGGCAGTACTTC.

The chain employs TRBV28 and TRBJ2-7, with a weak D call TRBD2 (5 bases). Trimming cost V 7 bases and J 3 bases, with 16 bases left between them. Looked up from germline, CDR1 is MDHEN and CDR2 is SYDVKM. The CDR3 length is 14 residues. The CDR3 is CASTSPGLNYEQYF. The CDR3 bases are TGTGCCAGCACCTCTCCAGGACTCAACTACGAGCAGTACTTC.

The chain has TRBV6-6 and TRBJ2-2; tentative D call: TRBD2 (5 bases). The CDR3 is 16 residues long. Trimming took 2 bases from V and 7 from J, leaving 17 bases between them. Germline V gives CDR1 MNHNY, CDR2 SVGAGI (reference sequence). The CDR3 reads CASSYGSKETNGELFF. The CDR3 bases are TGTGCCAGCAGTTACGGGAGTAAAGAAACAAACGGGGAGCTGTTTTTT.

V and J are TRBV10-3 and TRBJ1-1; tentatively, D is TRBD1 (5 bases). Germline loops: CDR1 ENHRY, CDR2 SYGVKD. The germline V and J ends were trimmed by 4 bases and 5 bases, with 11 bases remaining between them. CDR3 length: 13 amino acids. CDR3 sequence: CAISGEGRTEAFF. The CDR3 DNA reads TGTGCCATCAGTGGAGAGGGGAGGACTGAAGCTTTCTTT.

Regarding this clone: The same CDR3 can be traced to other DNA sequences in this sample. CDR3 region: CASSFGLAGGSQETQYF. CDR3 coding DNA: TGCGCCAGCAGCTTCGGACTAGCGGGGGGGTCACAAGAGACCCAGTACTTC. The chain couples TRBV5-1 to TRBJ2-5, with TRBD2 identical over 15 bases. V shed 2 bases and J 2 bases; nucleotides not matched to a gene: 4. The CDR3 length is 17 residues. CDR1 and CDR2 (germline): SGHRS, YFSETQ.

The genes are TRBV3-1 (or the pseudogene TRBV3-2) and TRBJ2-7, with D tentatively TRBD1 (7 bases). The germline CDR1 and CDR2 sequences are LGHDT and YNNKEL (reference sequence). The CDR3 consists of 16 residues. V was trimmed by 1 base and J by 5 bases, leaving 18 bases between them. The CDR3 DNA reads TGTGCCAGCAGCCAAGTTCAGGGGGGACTGGTTGACGAGCAGTACTTC. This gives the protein CASSQVQGGLVDEQYF.

The CDR3 sequence is CASSLDLGGLAFF. CDR3 nucleotide sequence: TGTGCCAGCAGCTTGGATTTGGGGGGTTTGGCTTTCTTT. This rearrangement joins TRBV7-8 to TRBJ1-1; weak D call: TRBD1 (5 bases). The germline V and J ends were trimmed by 3 bases and 11 bases, with 16 bases remaining between them. The CDR3 consists of 13 residues. Germline CDR1 and CDR2: SGHVS and FQNEAQ.

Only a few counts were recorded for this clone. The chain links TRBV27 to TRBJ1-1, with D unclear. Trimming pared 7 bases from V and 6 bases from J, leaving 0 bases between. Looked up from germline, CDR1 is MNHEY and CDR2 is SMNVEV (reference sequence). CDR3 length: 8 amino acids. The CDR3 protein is CASTEAFF. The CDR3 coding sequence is TGTGCCAGCACTGAAGCTTTCTTT.

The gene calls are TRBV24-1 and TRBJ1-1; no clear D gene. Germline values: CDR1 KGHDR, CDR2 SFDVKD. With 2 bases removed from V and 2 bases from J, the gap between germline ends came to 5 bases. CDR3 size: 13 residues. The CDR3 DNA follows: TGTGCCACCAGTGATTGGCCAAACACTGAAGCTTTCTTT. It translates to CATSDWPNTEAFF.